This TCR beta chain came from a study of post-analysis software for immune sequencing data. Turning to the study itself: Secondary progressive, relapsing-remitting and progressive-relapsing multiple sclerosis were among the included disease courses.

Study results and caveats: There was significantly lower normalized Chao1 diversity in multiple sclerosis patients than in controls. Patients had higher frequencies than controls of roughly 5 TRBV segments, including TRBV5-6, TRBV5-1 and TRBV20-1. The authors found that F measure strongly co-clustered same-batch samples.

In regard to this clonotype: What it binds is unknown.

cDNA libraries of TCR beta carried unique molecular identifiers. T cells numbering roughly 0.85 to 10 million gave rise to about 540,000 cDNA molecules. TCRdb recomputed calls from the PCR reads with MiXCR, one row per CDR3 protein. The top ten hold approximately 4.2% of the sample, which has hundreds of thousands of distinct CDR3 sequences, 53% seen once. The CDR3 covers 15 residues. The V gene's germline CDR1 is LNHNV and CDR2 YYDKDF (reference sequence). Trimming took off 0 bases at V and 8 bases at J, with 11 bases between the two ends. The sample was blood. The J gene is TRBJ1-6, the V gene TRBV15, with D perhaps matching TRBD1 (5 bases). The TCR sequence derives from a girl between 5 and 17 years old with multiple sclerosis. For the CDR3, the DNA is TGTGCCACCAGCAGAGATCTCAGGGACGATTCACCCCTCCACTTT. Translating it yields CATSRDLRDDSPLHF.